This T cell receptor beta chain originates from a study of T-cell reconstitution after alpha-beta-depleted transplantation in children. Findings and limits, study-wide: After transplant, at about two months, alpha-beta T cells were reportedly derived from several hundred expanded graft clones.

The CDR3 runs 11 residues. The germline V gene encodes CDR1 DFQATT and CDR2 SNEGSKA (reference sequence). V dropped 5 bases and J dropped 7; count of bases not matched to a gene: 3. Concerning this clonotype itself: Its antigen is not known.

The TCRbeta library was prepared with unique molecular identifiers. From the PCR reads, TCRdb called clonotypes with MiXCR, one entry per CDR3 protein. The sample yields almost 20,000 distinct CDR3 sequences, 10% to 15% seen once. This chain uses TRBV20-1 with TRBJ2-7, with 9 bases matching TRBD1. This receptor was identified in a female patient between 2 and 10 years old who had a stem cell transplant for congenital amegakaryocytic thrombocytopenia, so the T cells may come from the graft donor. The sequencing here drew on PBMCs, mostly from graft donor cells, taken 60 days after TCRalphabeta/CD19-depleted stem cell transplant. The CDR3 sequence is CSAGQGREQYF. The CDR3 DNA is TGCAGTGCTGGACAGGGGAGGGAGCAGTACTTC.